This note documents a single TCR beta chain sequence. What it binds is unknown. Sequencing targeted expressed TCRB transcripts, as all isolated RNA had been reverse transcribed. About 3.57 million reads, on average, came from each naive, central memory and regulatory T cell sample. The protocol was immunoSEQ multiplex PCR, while the TCRdb copy is restricted to in-frame clones and leaves out a portion. This repertoire shows hundreds of thousands of clones, less than 20% found once; its top ten account for around 0.1%. Germline V gene sequence: CDR1 MNHNS, CDR2 SASEGT. The CDR3 is made up of 15 amino acids. The V and J ends lost 6 bases and 2 bases respectively, with 15 bases between them. This entry belongs to a study of beta chain features in type 1 diabetes. Study at large: Sorted cell examination encompassed roughly 98,000,000 cells across all samples. Overall study findings and caveats: Shortening of TCRB CDR3s, moderate but significant, appeared in all four CD4+ subsets of Type 1 diabetes patients.

The sample comprised naive CD4+ T cells from blood. The rearrangement uses TRBV6-1 and TRBJ2-3; tentatively, D is TRBD2 (6 bases). The receptor comes from a man aged 18-30 years in good health. As DNA, the CDR3 is TGTGCCAGCAGCCCGATTGGGCGGGACACAGATACGCAGTATTTT. It yields the protein CASSPIGRDTDTQYF.